Listed below are T cell receptor beta chains from one sample, sequenced in a study of blood T cell repertoires in COVID-19. Repertoires were generated with immunoSEQ multiplex PCR, while TCRdb's copy carries only in-frame clones and drops some. This sample has roughly 230,000 clones; 65% to 90% occur once, and the top ten carry around 6.8%. Sequencing was carried out using peripheral blood. The origin of the receptors is a woman aged 50 to 65 with acute or convalescent COVID-19. CDR3s include the opening cysteine and the closing phenylalanine or tryptophan. The D gene is left open where the match is weak. A row's size may be missing; if present it is once, few, many or a size class.

size: .
V: TRBV5-1
D: .
J: TRBJ2-2
DNA: TGCGCCAGCAGCCTGGGTTTACAGGCGAACACCGGGGAGCTGTTTTTT
CDR3: CASSLGLQANTGELFF

size: once
V: TRBV11-2
D: .
J: TRBJ2-1
DNA: TGTGCCAGCAGCTTATTCGCAGGGTGGGATGAGCAGTTCTTC
CDR3: CASSLFAGWDEQFF

size: once
V: TRBV30
D: TRBD1
J: TRBJ1-2
DNA: TGTGCCTGGGTGGACAGGGGCCCCAATGGCTACACCTTC
CDR3: CAWVDRGPNGYTF

size: .
V: TRBV27
D: .
J: TRBJ2-5
DNA: TGTGCCAGCAGTTTATCGGCCTTAGAGACCCAGTACTTC
CDR3: CASSLSALETQYF

size: .
V: TRBV9
D: .
J: TRBJ2-2
DNA: TGTGCCAGCAGCGTAGAAGCGGAAAACACCGGGGAGCTGTTTTTT
CDR3: CASSVEAENTGELFF

size: .
V: TRBV14
D: TRBD2
J: TRBJ2-2
DNA: TGTGCCAGCAGCCAGAGACTAGCGGGAATCCCCGGGGAGCTGTTTTTT
CDR3: CASSQRLAGIPGELFF

size: .
V: TRBV27
D: .
J: TRBJ1-2
DNA: TGTGCCAGCAGTTTAGGGGGAGGCTATGGCTACACCTTC
CDR3: CASSLGGGYGYTF

size: .
V: TRBV5-1
D: .
J: TRBJ1-2
DNA: TGCGCCAGCAGCCCTAGCGGAGGGGATGGAGGCTACACCTTC
CDR3: CASSPSGGDGGYTF

size: .
V: TRBV4-1
D: .
J: TRBJ2-7
DNA: TGCGCCAGCAGCCAAATACTAGCCCTGGAATCCTACGAGCAGTACTTC
CDR3: CASSQILALESYEQYF

size: .
V: TRBV7-2
D: TRBD1
J: TRBJ2-7
DNA: TGTGCCAGCAGGCGATCCGGGACAGGGGCCTACGAGCAGTACTTC
CDR3: CASRRSGTGAYEQYF

size: .
V: TRBV30
D: .
J: TRBJ2-1
DNA: TGTGCCTGGAGGACAGTAAGCTCCTACAATGAGCAGTTCTTC
CDR3: CAWRTVSSYNEQFF

size: .
V: TRBV5-6
D: .
J: TRBJ1-1
DNA: TGTGCCAGCAGCTTGCGGGGTGGGAGTACTGAAGCTTTCTTT
CDR3: CASSLRGGSTEAFF

size: .
V: TRBV9
D: .
J: TRBJ1-4
DNA: TGTGCCAGCAGCCCTCTAACAACTAATGAAAAACTGTTTTTT
CDR3: CASSPLTTNEKLFF

size: .
V: TRBV7-2
D: .
J: TRBJ2-7
DNA: TGTGCCAGCAGCGACCGGGAAACCTACGAGCAGTACTTC
CDR3: CASSDRETYEQYF

size: .
V: TRBV29-1
D: TRBD1
J: TRBJ1-1
DNA: TGCAGCGCGGGGACAGGGGGCTTGAACACTGAAGCTTTCTTT
CDR3: CSAGTGGLNTEAFF

size: .
V: TRBV4-1
D: .
J: TRBJ1-2
DNA: TGCGCCAGCAGCCAAGAACTCGCCTATGGCTACACCTTC
CDR3: CASSQELAYGYTF

size: .
V: TRBV5-1
D: .
J: TRBJ2-5
DNA: TGCGCCAGCAGCTTGGGTACAGGGCTTGTGGAGACCCAGTACTTC
CDR3: CASSLGTGLVETQYF

size: once
V: TRBV21-1
D: .
J: TRBJ2-1
DNA: TGTGCCAGCAGCAAAGAGGCCCCCCCCGGAGGACTAGCGGAGCCCTCCTACAATGAGCAGTTCTTC
CDR3: CASSKEAPPGGLAEPSYNEQFF

size: .
V: TRBV25-1
D: .
J: TRBJ2-5
DNA: TGTGCCAGCAGCCGAGAAATAGGGAGAGAGACCCAGTACTTC
CDR3: CASSREIGRETQYF

size: few
V: TRBV28
D: TRBD2
J: TRBJ2-7
DNA: TGTGCCAGCAGCATACTAGCGGGAGACTACGAGCAGTACTTC
CDR3: CASSILAGDYEQYF

size: .
V: TRBV7-2
D: .
J: TRBJ1-1
DNA: TGTGCCAGCAGCTTAAACAGGCTGAACACTGAAGCTTTCTTT
CDR3: CASSLNRLNTEAFF

size: .
V: TRBV24-1
D: .
J: TRBJ2-2
DNA: TGTGCCACCAGTCGTGACACCTACACCGGGGAGCTGTTTTTT
CDR3: CATSRDTYTGELFF

size: .
V: TRBV7-2
D: .
J: TRBJ2-3
DNA: TGTGCCAGCAGCTTAGCGTCCAGTTCCGCAGATACGCAGTATTTT
CDR3: CASSLASSSADTQYF

size: .
V: TRBV3-1/TRBV3-2
D: .
J: TRBJ1-6
DNA: TGTGCCAGCAGCCATTCAGGCAGGGGCGCTTCACCCCTCCACTTT
CDR3: CASSHSGRGASPLHF

size: .
V: TRBV19
D: TRBD1
J: TRBJ1-2
DNA: TGTGCCAGTAGTATTCAAGGGGGCCGTGGCTACACCTTC
CDR3: CASSIQGGRGYTF

size: few
V: TRBV29-1
D: .
J: TRBJ2-2
DNA: TGCAGCGTTAACGGGGGGCCCGGGGAGCTGTTTTTT
CDR3: CSVNGGPGELFF

size: .
V: TRBV11-2
D: .
J: TRBJ1-1
DNA: TGTGCCAGCAGCTCCCTCGGGGCTGAAGCTTTCTTT
CDR3: CASSSLGAEAFF

size: .
V: TRBV4-1
D: TRBD1
J: TRBJ1-5
DNA: TGCGCCAGCAGCCAAGATCGGGACAGGGTCGGTCAGCCCCAGCATTTT
CDR3: CASSQDRDRVGQPQHF

size: .
V: TRBV10-1
D: .
J: TRBJ2-2
DNA: TGCGCCAGCAGTGAGCGCCGCGTTACAGCGAACACCGGGGAGCTGTTTTTT
CDR3: CASSERRVTANTGELFF

size: once
V: TRBV2
D: .
J: TRBJ2-7
DNA: TGTGCCAGCAGTACAGCACGGGGTCGGCACTTC
CDR3: CASSTARGRHF

size: .
V: TRBV24-1
D: .
J: TRBJ2-3
DNA: TGTGCCACCAGTGAGGCAGGGGTGGATACGCAGTATTTT
CDR3: CATSEAGVDTQYF

size: .
V: TRBV4-1
D: TRBD1
J: TRBJ1-2
DNA: TGCGCCAGCAGCCAAGATCGCAGGGGGCCTTATCATCTCTATGGGGGCTACACCTTC
CDR3: CASSQDRRGPYHLYGGYTF

size: .
V: TRBV2
D: .
J: TRBJ1-5
DNA: TGTGCCAGCAGTGAAGTAAGCAGCAATCAGCCCCAGCATTTT
CDR3: CASSEVSSNQPQHF

size: once
V: TRBV28
D: TRBD2
J: TRBJ2-1
DNA: TGTGCCAGCAGTCCAGCCGGGACTACGCCGAATGAGCAGTTCTTC
CDR3: CASSPAGTTPNEQFF

size: .
V: TRBV29-1
D: TRBD2
J: TRBJ2-1
DNA: TGCAGCGTCCCCGGACTAGCGGGGGGGAATGAGCAGTTCTTC
CDR3: CSVPGLAGGNEQFF

size: few
V: TRBV6-2/TRBV6-3
D: .
J: TRBJ2-1
DNA: TGTGCCAGCAGTGACGATGATTTACCGGGAAAGAATGAGCAGTTCTTC
CDR3: CASSDDDLPGKNEQFF

size: .
V: TRBV3-1/TRBV3-2
D: TRBD2
J: TRBJ2-4
DNA: TGTGCCAGCAGCCTCCAAAAAACTAGCGGGAGGGCTAACATTCAGTACTTC
CDR3: CASSLQKTSGRANIQYF

size: .
V: TRBV6-6
D: .
J: TRBJ1-1
DNA: TGTGCCAGCAGTTACTCGATGGCCATGAACACTGAAGCTTTCTTT
CDR3: CASSYSMAMNTEAFF

size: .
V: TRBV19
D: .
J: TRBJ1-5
DNA: TGTGCCACAAGCCAGGGACAGCCCCAGCATTTT
CDR3: CATSQGQPQHF